This T cell receptor (beta chain) was captured by sequencing in a study of cytotoxic CD8 clonotypes in ibrutinib-treated CLL. Study-level information: Once patients had received a median about eleven months of treatment, range 6 to 36, response samples were obtained. The average sample held roughly 250,000 productive templates and approximately 93,000 productive rearrangements.

Using immunoSEQ multiplex PCR, the repertoire was profiled, and TCRdb retains in-frame clones only, with some absent. The table records some 150,000 clones, 70% to 80% of them present only once. V lost 4 bases, J lost 0 bases, and 10 bases lay in between. Germline V gives CDR1 SGHRS, CDR2 YFSETQ. The CDR3 spans 15 residues. This receptor was identified in a human donor with chronic lymphocytic leukemia. The chain links TRBV5-1 to TRBJ2-2; D is unclear. The sequencing here drew on PBMCs, taken after 24 months of ibrutinib treatment. CDR3 sequence: CASSRTAANTGELFF. In DNA form, the CDR3 reads TGCGCCAGCAGCAGGACCGCCGCGAACACCGGGGAGCTGTTTTTT.